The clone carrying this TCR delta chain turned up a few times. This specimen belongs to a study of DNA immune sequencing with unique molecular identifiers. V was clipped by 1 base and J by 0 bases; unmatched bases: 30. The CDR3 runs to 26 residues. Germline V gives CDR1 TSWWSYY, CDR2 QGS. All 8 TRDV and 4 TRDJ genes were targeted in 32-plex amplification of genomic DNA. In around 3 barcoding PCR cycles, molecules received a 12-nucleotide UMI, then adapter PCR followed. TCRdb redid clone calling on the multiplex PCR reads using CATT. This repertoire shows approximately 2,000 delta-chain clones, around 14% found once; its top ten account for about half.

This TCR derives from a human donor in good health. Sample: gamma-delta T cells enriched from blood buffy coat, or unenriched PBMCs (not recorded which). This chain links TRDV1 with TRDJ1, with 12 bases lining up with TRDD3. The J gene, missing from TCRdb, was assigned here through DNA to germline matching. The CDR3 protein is CALGERRSYVLWGIRARSWYTDKLIF. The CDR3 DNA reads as TGTGCTCTTGGGGAACGGAGGTCCTACGTGCTCTGGGGGATACGGGCGAGGAGTTGGTACACCGATAAACTCATCTTT.